The present T cell receptor beta chain was sequenced within a study of blood T cell repertoires in COVID-19. Background on the study: The samples span acute and convalescent COVID-19 from the United States, Italy and Spain. Sources were T cells, B-cell-depleted T cells, or PBMCs; the material itself was cDNA or gDNA.

Sequencing was performed with immunoSEQ multiplex PCR; in TCRdb, only in-frame clones are kept and a portion is missing. Of fewer than 400,000 clones in the sample, 65% to 90% are singletons; the top ten hold about 4.6%. Germline V gene lookup returns CDR1 MGHDK and CDR2 SYGVNS. This CDR3 is built from 13 residues. V gave up 1 base and J gave up 10 bases, with 13 bases separating them. Across 20 to 25 US areas, participants ranged in age from about 18 to 90 years. Recovered status in Cohort 3 required two negative PCRs, clearance, or symptom resolution. The clonotype originates from a man aged 30-40 years who had recovered from COVID-19. The sample consisted of PBMCs or T cells enriched from blood (not recorded which). This rearrangement joins TRBV25-1 to TRBJ1-1; D unresolved. The CDR3 DNA sequence: TGTGCCAGCAGTGAATTGGGCGGGATTGGAGCTTTCTTT. Protein product: CASSELGGIGAFF.